Presented here are 10 T cell receptor beta chains from one specimen sequenced in a study of PD-L1 blockade in urothelial cancer. Time point defined: pretreatment peripheral blood. This table comes from immunoSEQ multiplex PCR, and its TCRdb copy is limited to in-frame clones, with some not included. The data contain tens of thousands of clones, 84% of them seen just once; the ten biggest clones take up roughly 2%. The sample here was PBMCs, taken around atezolizumab (anti-PD-L1) treatment. All receptors come from a man aged 60 to 69 with urothelial cancer.

This clone has a handful of counts. The chain employs TRBV18 and TRBJ2-7; TRBD1 matches at 7 bases. CDR3 size: 11 residues. Germline values: CDR1 KGHSH, CDR2 LQKENI. Germline trimming cut 4 bases from V and 6 bases from J; bases unmatched to any gene: 0. CDR3 protein: CASSQGAEQYF. The CDR3 DNA reads as TGTGCCAGCTCACAGGGGGCCGAGCAGTACTTC.

The chain carries TRBV18 and TRBJ2-5, with D hard to call. The V gene's germline CDR1 is KGHSH and CDR2 LQKENI. Trimming took 0 bases from V and 2 from J, leaving 7 bases between them. This CDR3 is built from 14 residues. This CDR3 is CASSPPSYQETQYF. CDR3 DNA: TGTGCCAGCTCACCACCTTCCTATCAAGAGACCCAGTACTTC.

V and J are TRBV4-1 and TRBJ2-1; 11 nucleotides match TRBD2. The CDR3 covers 16 residues. Germline trimming cut 1 base from V and 7 bases from J; bases unmatched to any gene: 6. From germline, CDR1 is MGHRA and CDR2 YSYEKL. CDR3 DNA: TGCGCCAGCAGCCAAGTACTAGCGGGAGCTGGTAATGAGCAGTTCTTC. It specifies CASSQVLAGAGNEQFF.

There are a few counts of this clone. The rearrangement uses TRBV5-6 and TRBJ2-7; a weak D match, TRBD2 (6 bases). The CDR3 extends over 14 amino acids. The ends were cut back, 2 bases at V and 0 bases at J, with 9 bases in the middle. Germline V lookup: CDR1 SGHDT, CDR2 YYEEEE. The chain's CDR3 is CASSFSGYSYEQYF. The CDR3 DNA reads TGTGCCAGCAGCTTTAGCGGCTACTCCTACGAGCAGTACTTC.

J is TRBJ1-1 and V is TRBV6-1, with TRBD1 as a possible D gene (6 bases). From germline, CDR1 is MNHNS and CDR2 SASEGT. Trimming removed 8 bases from V and 11 bases from J, with 21 bases in between. The CDR3 runs to 13 residues. CDR3 DNA sequence: TGTGCCAGCGGACCCCAGGGGACAAAAGGCGCTTTCTTT. This sequence encodes CASGPQGTKGAFF.

The V call is TRBV29-1, the J call TRBJ2-7; perhaps TRBD1 as D (5 bases). Trimming removed 6 bases from V and 6 bases from J, with 18 bases in between. From germline, CDR1 is SQVTM and CDR2 ANQGSEA. This CDR3 is built from 13 residues. CDR3: CSVLGRAGAEQYF. CDR3 DNA: TGCAGCGTCCTAGGCAGGGCAGGAGCCGAGCAGTACTTC.

This clone was counted a few times. The chain links TRBV6-1 to TRBJ1-5; D is possibly TRBD1 (6 bases). This CDR3 has 16 amino acids. Trimming pared 1 base from V and 1 base from J, leaving 11 bases between. CDR1 is MNHNS, CDR2 SASEGT, per germline. The CDR3 loop reads CASSEEGGWSNQPQHF. CDR3 nucleotides: TGTGCCAGCAGTGAAGAAGGGGGTTGGAGCAATCAGCCCCAGCATTTT.

The rearrangement uses TRBV30 and TRBJ2-3; 11 bases agree with TRBD2. Per germline, CDR1 GTSNPN and CDR2 SVGIG (reference sequence). The CDR3 totals 19 residues. The junction had 16 bases not matched to a gene; V was cut back by 0 bases and J by 5 bases. The CDR3, as DNA: TGTGCCTGGAGTGTACTTCTAGCGGGGGGCACCCCCGGAGGAGATACGCAGTATTTT. This translates into CAWSVLLAGGTPGGDTQYF. Supplemented by reference TRBV30 and TRBJ2-3, the full variable domain reads SQTIHQWPATLVQPVGSPLSLECTVEGTSNPNLYWYRQAAGRGLQLLFYSVGIGQISSEVPQNLSASRPQDRQFILSSKKLLLSDSGFYLCAWSVLLAGGTPGGDTQYFGPGTRLTVL.

This clone was observed a handful of times. The chain carries TRBV6-1 and TRBJ2-1, with no clear D. The CDR3 extends over 13 amino acids. V lost 3 bases and J 10 bases, leaving 13 bases between the germline ends. Per germline, CDR1 MNHNS and CDR2 SASEGT. In DNA form, the CDR3 reads TGTGCCAGCAGTGACACTCGGGTTGGGGAGCAGTTCTTC. It yields the protein CASSDTRVGEQFF.

This chain connects TRBV11-2 to TRBJ2-2, with 7 bases aligning to TRBD2. From germline, CDR1 is SGHAT and CDR2 FQNNGV. After removal of 4 bases from V and 4 bases from J, the junction contained 9 bases not matched to a gene. This CDR3 has 16 residues. CDR3 amino acids: CASSSVRGRATGELFF. The CDR3 bases are TGTGCCAGCAGCTCAGTAAGAGGGAGGGCCACCGGGGAGCTGTTTTTT.